The 13 T cell receptor beta chains listed next were all sequenced from one sample in a study of identical twins. TCRdb analysed the 5' RACE reads with MiXCR anew, one entry per CDR3 protein. This sample has about 570,000 distinct CDR3 sequences, with more than 9% found just once. This same sample was also taken into another study, of yellow fever vaccine responses in identical twins.

Sequencing was carried out using PBMCs. Source of these receptors: a woman between 18 and 29 years old in good health.

This clonotype showed up many times. The CDR3 DNA sequence: TGTGCCAGCAGCTTTAGGGTTGAAACGCAGTATTTT. It yields the protein CASSFRVETQYF. The V gene is TRBV7-2, the J gene TRBJ2-3; D unclear. The CDR3 runs to 12 residues. Trimming removed 3 bases from V and 9 bases from J, with 10 bases in between. Germline CDR1 is SGHTA and CDR2 is FQGNSA.

In this sample, this clonotype turned up many times. The DNA for the CDR3 is TGTGCCAGCAGCGCGAGCGAGACCCAGTACTTC. Translating it yields CASSASETQYF. The chain employs TRBV14 and TRBJ2-5, with D hard to call. Trimming shortened V by 5 bases and J by 5 bases, and 6 bases separated the two germline ends. CDR3 length: 11 amino acids. In germline, CDR1 is SGHDN, CDR2 FVKESK.

The chain links TRBV29-1 to TRBJ2-1; 7 nucleotides line up with TRBD1. There are 12 residues in the CDR3. Losses at the gene ends were 6 bases for V and 7 bases for J; bases not matched to a gene: 6. Germline V CDR1 and CDR2: SQVTM, ANQGSEA. DNA of the CDR3: TGCAGCGTAAACAGGGGTGGGAATGAGCAGTTCTTC. Translating it yields CSVNRGGNEQFF.

This clonotype has more than one count but fewer than ten. This chain connects TRBV20-1 to TRBJ2-7; 12 bases line up with TRBD2. The V and J ends lost 3 bases and 2 bases, in that order; junction bases with no gene match: 8. Germline values: CDR1 DFQATT, CDR2 SNEGSKA (reference sequence). This CDR3 has 16 residues. The CDR3 bases are TGCAGTGCTAGCACCTTACTAGCGGGAGGCGCCTACGAGCAGTACTTC. Translating it yields CSASTLLAGGAYEQYF.

This clonotype occurred a few times. The chain employs TRBV20-1 and TRBJ2-1, with 7 bases that match TRBD2. This CDR3 is built from 13 residues. Germline CDR1 DFQATT, CDR2 SNEGSKA (reference sequence). V shed 3 bases, J shed 5 bases, and the junction held 4 bases outside the gene matches. CDR3 protein: CSASLAVNNEQFF. For the CDR3, the DNA is TGCAGTGCTAGTCTAGCGGTAAACAATGAGCAGTTCTTC.

The CDR3 nucleotides are TGCGCCAGCAGCTTGAAAGCGGGACTTAGCTCCTACAATGAGCAGTTCTTC. Its protein product is CASSLKAGLSSYNEQFF. The V gene is TRBV5-1, the J gene TRBJ2-1; 7 bases map to TRBD2. Germline trimming cut 1 base from V and 0 bases from J; bases unmatched to any gene: 7. This CDR3 is 17 amino acids long. CDR1 is SGHRS and CDR2 is YFSETQ in the germline V gene.

This clonotype was seen many times. V usage is TRBV15 and J usage is TRBJ1-5; 8 bases line up with TRBD1. The germline CDR1 and CDR2 sequences are LNHNV and YYDKDF (reference sequence). Trimming cost V 3 bases and J 3 bases; bases outside gene matches: 10. The CDR3 runs to 17 residues. The CDR3 DNA sequence: TGTGCCACCAGCAGTCGGGCGGACAGGGTGAACAATCAGCCCCAGCATTTT. Translation: CATSSRADRVNNQPQHF.

This clonotype has a handful of counts. The rearrangement uses TRBV4-3 and TRBJ2-1, with 11 positions matching TRBD2. V lost 2 bases, J lost 7 bases, and 7 bases stayed unmatched. Germline V gene sequence: CDR1 LGHNA, CDR2 YSLEER. The CDR3 has 16 amino acids. The CDR3 here is CASSQYSTSGANEQFF. CDR3 bases: TGCGCCAGCAGCCAATATTCGACTAGCGGGGCGAATGAGCAGTTCTTC.

This chain links TRBV4-3 with TRBJ2-1, with 12 bases lining up with TRBD2. Germline V gene data show CDR1 as LGHNA and CDR2 as YSLEER. The CDR3 runs to 16 residues. V gave up 4 bases and J gave up 7 bases; unmatched junction bases: 8. The CDR3 region has the DNA TGCGCCAGCAGCCTAAATGGACTAGCGGGACGGAATGAGCAGTTCTTC. This gives the protein CASSLNGLAGRNEQFF.

This chain connects TRBV4-3 to TRBJ2-6; unclear D gene. Trimming left V 2 bases short and J 2 bases short, with 10 bases between. The germline CDR1 and CDR2 sequences are LGHNA and YSLEER. The length of the CDR3 is 16 residues. This CDR3 reads CASSQFIGAGANVLTF. Written as DNA, the CDR3 is TGCGCCAGCAGCCAATTTATAGGAGCTGGGGCCAACGTCCTGACTTTC.

In its sample, this clonotype was seen a few times. This chain joins TRBV7-6 and TRBJ2-7; D might be TRBD2 (6 bases). Trimming removed 5 bases at V and 0 bases at J, with 14 bases between. The CDR3 is 15 amino acids. Germline CDR1 reads SGHVS; CDR2 reads FNYEAQ. The CDR3 coding sequence is TGTGCCAGCAGCCCCCAACTGGGGGGCTCCTACGAGCAGTACTTC. Translated, it gives CASSPQLGGSYEQYF.

This clonotype came up a few times. The gene calls are TRBV11-2 and TRBJ2-5; TRBD1 is a possible D gene (6 bases). The CDR3 consists of 14 residues. The V gene's germline CDR1 is SGHAT and CDR2 FQNNGV. Trimming took 5 bases from V and 1 from J, leaving 11 bases between them. In DNA, the CDR3 is TGTGCCAGCAGCCGAATGGACAGCCAAGAGACCCAGTACTTC. Protein: CASSRMDSQETQYF. Supplemented by reference TRBV11-2 and TRBJ2-5, the full variable domain reads EAGVAQSPRYKIIEKRQSVAFWCNPISGHATLYWYQQILGQGPKLLIQFQNNGVVDDSQLPKDRFSAERLKGVDSTLKIQPAKLEDSAVYLCASSRMDSQETQYFGPGTRLLVL.

The V call is TRBV18, the J call TRBJ2-1, with 9 bases lining up with TRBD2. Germline V gene sequence: CDR1 KGHSH, CDR2 LQKENI. There are 15 residues in the CDR3. V gave up 3 bases and J gave up 5 bases; unmatched junction bases: 5. CDR3 loop: CASSPLTSGNNEQFF. CDR3 DNA sequence: TGTGCCAGCTCACCTTTGACTAGCGGCAACAATGAGCAGTTCTTC.